This TCR beta chain emerged from a study of chemoradiotherapy in HPV16-positive cancers. Study-wide results and caveats: For HPV16-positive patients, expanding HPV-responsive T cells associated with longer recurrence-free survival.

As regards this clone: Its matching antigen is unknown.

Samples were taken several times over chemoradiotherapy. The repertoire was sequenced with immunoSEQ multiplex PCR; TCRdb's copy has only in-frame clones and lacks some. The table records around 7,200 clones, 80% to 90% of them present only once. Germline V gene sequence: CDR1 MNHEY, CDR2 SVGAGI. This CDR3 has 14 amino acids. The V gene lost 6 bases and the J gene lost 4 bases, with 13 bases spanning the gap. V usage is TRBV6-5 and J usage is TRBJ2-4; tentatively, D is TRBD1 or TRBD2 (5 bases each). The clonotype originates from a human donor with HPV-associated anogenital cancer. The specimen was tumor tissue, collected from a patient who underwent chemoradiotherapy. The CDR3 spells CASRSAGAKNIQYF. CDR3 nucleotide sequence: TGTGCCAGCAGATCCGCCGGGGCAAAAAACATTCAGTACTTC.